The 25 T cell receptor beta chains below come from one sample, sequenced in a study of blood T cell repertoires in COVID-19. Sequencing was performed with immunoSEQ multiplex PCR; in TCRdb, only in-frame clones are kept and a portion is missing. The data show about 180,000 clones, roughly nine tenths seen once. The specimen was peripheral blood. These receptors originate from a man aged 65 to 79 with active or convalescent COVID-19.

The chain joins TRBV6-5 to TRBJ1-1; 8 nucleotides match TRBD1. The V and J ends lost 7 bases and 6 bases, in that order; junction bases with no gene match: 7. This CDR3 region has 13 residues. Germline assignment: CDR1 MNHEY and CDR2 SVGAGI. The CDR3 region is CASTSDRGAEAFF. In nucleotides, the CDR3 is TGTGCCAGCACATCCGACAGGGGCGCTGAAGCTTTCTTT.

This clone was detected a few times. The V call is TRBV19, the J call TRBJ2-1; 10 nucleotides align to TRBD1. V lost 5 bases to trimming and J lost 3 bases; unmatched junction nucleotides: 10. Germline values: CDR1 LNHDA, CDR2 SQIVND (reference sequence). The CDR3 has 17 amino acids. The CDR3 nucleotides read TGTGCCAGTAGTGGACGGACAGGGGGGAATTACTACAATGAGCAGTTCTTC. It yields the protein CASSGRTGGNYYNEQFF. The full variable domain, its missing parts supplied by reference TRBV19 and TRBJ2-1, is DGGITQSPKYLFRKEGQNVTLSCEQNLNHDAMYWYRQDPGQGLRLIYYSQIVNDFQKGDIAEGYSVSREKKESFPLTVTSAQKNPTAFYLCASSGRTGGNYYNEQFFGPGTRLTVL.

CDR3 DNA: TGTGCCAGCAGCAAAGGGGGCTACTCTGGAAACACCATATATTTT. Encoded protein: CASSKGGYSGNTIYF. V usage is TRBV7-3 and J usage is TRBJ1-3; 7 bases are shared with TRBD1. V lost 5 bases and J lost 0; bases outside the gene matches: 4. Per the germline V gene, CDR1 is SGHTA and CDR2 is FQGTGA. The CDR3 has 15 residues.

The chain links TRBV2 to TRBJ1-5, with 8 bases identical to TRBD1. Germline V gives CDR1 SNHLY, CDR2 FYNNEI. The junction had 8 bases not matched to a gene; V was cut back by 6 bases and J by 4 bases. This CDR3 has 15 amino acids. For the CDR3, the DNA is TGTGCCAGCAGCCCCATGGACAGGGTAAATCAGCCCCAGCATTTT. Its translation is CASSPMDRVNQPQHF.

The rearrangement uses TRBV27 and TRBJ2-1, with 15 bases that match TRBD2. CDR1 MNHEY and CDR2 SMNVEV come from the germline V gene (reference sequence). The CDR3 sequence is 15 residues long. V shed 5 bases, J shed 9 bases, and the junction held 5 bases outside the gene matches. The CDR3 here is CASSPGTSGGTEQFF. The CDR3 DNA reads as TGTGCCAGCAGTCCCGGGACTAGCGGGGGGACTGAGCAGTTCTTC.

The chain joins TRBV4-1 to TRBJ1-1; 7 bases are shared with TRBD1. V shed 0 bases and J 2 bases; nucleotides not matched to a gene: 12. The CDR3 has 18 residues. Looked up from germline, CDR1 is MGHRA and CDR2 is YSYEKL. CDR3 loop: CASSQERFAGQLNTEAFF. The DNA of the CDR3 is TGCGCCAGCAGCCAAGAGAGATTCGCGGGACAGTTAAACACTGAAGCTTTCTTT.

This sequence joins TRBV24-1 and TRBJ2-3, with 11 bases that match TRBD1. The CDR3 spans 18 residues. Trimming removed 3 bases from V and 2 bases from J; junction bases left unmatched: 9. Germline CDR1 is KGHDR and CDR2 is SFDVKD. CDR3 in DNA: TGTGCCACCAGTGATCCACGGACAGGGGGCCTTATCACAGATACGCAGTATTTT. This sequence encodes CATSDPRTGGLITDTQYF.

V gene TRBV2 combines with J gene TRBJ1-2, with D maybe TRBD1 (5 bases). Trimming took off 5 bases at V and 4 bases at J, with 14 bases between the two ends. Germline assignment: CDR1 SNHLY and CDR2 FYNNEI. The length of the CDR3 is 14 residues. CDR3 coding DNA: TGTGCCAGCAGTCTAACAGGTGGAAGCTATGGCTACACCTTC. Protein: CASSLTGGSYGYTF.

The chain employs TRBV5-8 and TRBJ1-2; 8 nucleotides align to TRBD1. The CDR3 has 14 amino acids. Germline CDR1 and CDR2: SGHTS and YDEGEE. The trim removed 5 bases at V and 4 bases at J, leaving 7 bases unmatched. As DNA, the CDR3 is TGTGCCAGCAGACTAACAGGGGGGAGCTATGGCTACACCTTC. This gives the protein CASRLTGGSYGYTF.

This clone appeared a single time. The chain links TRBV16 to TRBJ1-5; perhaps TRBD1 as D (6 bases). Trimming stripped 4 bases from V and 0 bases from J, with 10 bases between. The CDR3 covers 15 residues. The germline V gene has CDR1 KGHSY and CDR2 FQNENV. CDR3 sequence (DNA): TGTGCCAGCAGCCTGACAGGAACTAGCAATCAGCCCCAGCATTTT. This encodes CASSLTGTSNQPQHF.

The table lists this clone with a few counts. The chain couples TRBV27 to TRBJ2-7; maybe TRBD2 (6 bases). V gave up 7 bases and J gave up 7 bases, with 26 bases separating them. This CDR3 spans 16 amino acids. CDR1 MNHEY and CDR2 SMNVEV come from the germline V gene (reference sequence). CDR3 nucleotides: TGTGCCAGCACCTCTACAGGACTACCCAATCCCCGGGAGCAGTACTTC. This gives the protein CASTSTGLPNPREQYF.

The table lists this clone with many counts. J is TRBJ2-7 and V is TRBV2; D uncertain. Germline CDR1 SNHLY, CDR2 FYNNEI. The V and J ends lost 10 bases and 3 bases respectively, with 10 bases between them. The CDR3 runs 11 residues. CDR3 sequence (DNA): TGTGCCACCGATAGTGGCTACGAGCAGTACTTC. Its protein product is CATDSGYEQYF.

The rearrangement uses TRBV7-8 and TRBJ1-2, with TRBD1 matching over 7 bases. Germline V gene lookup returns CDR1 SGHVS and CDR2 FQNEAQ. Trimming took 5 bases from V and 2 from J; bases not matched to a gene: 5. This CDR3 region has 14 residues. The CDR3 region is CASSLGDRNYGYTF. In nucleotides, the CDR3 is TGTGCCAGCAGCCTGGGGGACAGAAACTATGGCTACACCTTC.

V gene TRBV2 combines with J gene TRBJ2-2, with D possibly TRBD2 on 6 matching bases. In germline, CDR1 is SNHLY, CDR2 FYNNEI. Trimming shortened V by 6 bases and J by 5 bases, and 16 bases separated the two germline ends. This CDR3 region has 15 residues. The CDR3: CASSEREGRTGELFF. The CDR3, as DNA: TGTGCCAGCAGCGAACGTGAGGGGAGGACCGGGGAGCTGTTTTTT.

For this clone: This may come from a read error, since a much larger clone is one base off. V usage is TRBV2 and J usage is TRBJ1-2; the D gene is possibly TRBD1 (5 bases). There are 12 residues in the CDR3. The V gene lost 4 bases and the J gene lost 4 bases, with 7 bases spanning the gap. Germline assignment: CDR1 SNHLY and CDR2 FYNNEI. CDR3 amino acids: CASSVRAYGYTF. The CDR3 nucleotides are TGTGCCAGCAGTGTCAGGGCCTATGGCTACACCTTC.

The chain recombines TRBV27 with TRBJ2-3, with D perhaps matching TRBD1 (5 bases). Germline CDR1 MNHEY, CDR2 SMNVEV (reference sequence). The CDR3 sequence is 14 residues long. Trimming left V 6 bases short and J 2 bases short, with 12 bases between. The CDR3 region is CASRATENTDTQYF. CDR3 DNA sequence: TGTGCCAGCAGGGCGACAGAAAACACAGATACGCAGTATTTT.

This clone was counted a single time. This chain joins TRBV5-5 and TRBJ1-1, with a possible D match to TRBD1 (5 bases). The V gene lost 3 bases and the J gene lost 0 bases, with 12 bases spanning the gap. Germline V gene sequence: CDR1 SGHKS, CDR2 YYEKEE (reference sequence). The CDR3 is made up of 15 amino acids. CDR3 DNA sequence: TGTGCCAGCAGCTCCGGGAGAGGGGTGAACACTGAAGCTTTCTTT. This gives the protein CASSSGRGVNTEAFF.

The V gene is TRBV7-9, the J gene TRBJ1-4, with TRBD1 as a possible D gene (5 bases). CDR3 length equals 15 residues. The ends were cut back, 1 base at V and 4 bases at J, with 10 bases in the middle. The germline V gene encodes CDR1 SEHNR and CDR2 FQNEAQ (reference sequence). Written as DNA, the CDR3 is TGTGCCAGCAGCTTAGTTACGGGGGGTAATGAAAAACTGTTTTTT. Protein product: CASSLVTGGNEKLFF.

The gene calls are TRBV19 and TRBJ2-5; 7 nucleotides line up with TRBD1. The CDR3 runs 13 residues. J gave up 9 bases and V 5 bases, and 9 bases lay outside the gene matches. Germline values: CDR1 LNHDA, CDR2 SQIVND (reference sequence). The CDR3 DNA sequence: TGTGCCAGTAGTTCCGGACAGGCCAGATCCCAGTACTTC. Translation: CASSSGQARSQYF.

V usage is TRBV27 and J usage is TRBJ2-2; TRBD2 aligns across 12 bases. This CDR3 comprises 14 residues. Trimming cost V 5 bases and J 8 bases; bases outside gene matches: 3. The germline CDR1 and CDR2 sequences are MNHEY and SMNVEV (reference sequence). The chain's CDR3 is CASSTGLAGGELFF. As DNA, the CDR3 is TGTGCCAGCAGTACCGGACTAGCGGGAGGGGAGCTGTTTTTT.

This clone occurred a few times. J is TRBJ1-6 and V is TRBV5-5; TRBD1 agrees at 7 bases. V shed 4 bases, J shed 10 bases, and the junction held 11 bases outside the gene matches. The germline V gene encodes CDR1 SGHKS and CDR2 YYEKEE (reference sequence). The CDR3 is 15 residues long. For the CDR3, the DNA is TGTGCCAGCAGCCAATATTGGGACAGCGGGTCACCCCTCCACTTT. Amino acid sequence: CASSQYWDSGSPLHF.

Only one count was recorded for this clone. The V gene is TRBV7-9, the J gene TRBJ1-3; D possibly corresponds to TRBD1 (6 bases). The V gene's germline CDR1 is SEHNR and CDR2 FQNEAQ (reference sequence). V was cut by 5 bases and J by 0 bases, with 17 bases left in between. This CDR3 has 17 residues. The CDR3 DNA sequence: TGTGCCAGCAGCCTTAGGACAGACGGTCTCTCTGGAAACACCATATATTTT. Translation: CASSLRTDGLSGNTIYF.

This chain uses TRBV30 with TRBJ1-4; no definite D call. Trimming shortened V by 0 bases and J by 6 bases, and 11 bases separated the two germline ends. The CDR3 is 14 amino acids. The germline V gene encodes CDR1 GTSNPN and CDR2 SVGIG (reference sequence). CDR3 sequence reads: CAWSVRLSDEKLFF. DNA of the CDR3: TGTGCCTGGAGTGTTCGGCTAAGCGATGAAAAACTGTTTTTT.

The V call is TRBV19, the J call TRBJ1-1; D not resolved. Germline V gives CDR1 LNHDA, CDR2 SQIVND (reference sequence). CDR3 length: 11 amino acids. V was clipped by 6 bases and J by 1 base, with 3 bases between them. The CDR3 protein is CASRANTEAFF. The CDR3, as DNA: TGTGCCAGTAGAGCGAACACTGAAGCTTTCTTT.

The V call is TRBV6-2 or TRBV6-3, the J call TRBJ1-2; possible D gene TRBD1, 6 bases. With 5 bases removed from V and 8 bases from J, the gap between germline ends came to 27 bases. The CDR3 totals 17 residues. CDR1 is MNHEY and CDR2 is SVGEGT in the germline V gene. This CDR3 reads CASSGLRTAGRGSGYTF. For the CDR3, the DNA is TGTGCCAGCAGTGGCCTTCGGACAGCTGGACGCGGGAGCGGCTACACCTTC.